This TCR beta chain was sequenced during a study of control samples from healthy donors and cancer patients. Profiling relied on immunoSEQ multiplex PCR, and the TCRdb table lists in-frame clones only, not all of them. The sample gives under 60,000 clones, approximately 94% of which show up once; approximately 4.3% is in the top ten. CDR1 and CDR2 from the germline V gene are LNHDA and SQIVND (reference sequence). Trimming removed 6 bases from V and 0 bases from J, with 8 bases in between. The CDR3 covers 14 residues. The TCR comes from a man aged 30 to 39 in good health. The specimen was blood. The V and J genes are TRBV19 and TRBJ2-2; D is possibly TRBD2 (5 bases). CDR3 DNA: TGTGCCAGTAGGGAGGAGACGAACACCGGGGAGCTGTTTTTT. It yields the protein CASREETNTGELFF.